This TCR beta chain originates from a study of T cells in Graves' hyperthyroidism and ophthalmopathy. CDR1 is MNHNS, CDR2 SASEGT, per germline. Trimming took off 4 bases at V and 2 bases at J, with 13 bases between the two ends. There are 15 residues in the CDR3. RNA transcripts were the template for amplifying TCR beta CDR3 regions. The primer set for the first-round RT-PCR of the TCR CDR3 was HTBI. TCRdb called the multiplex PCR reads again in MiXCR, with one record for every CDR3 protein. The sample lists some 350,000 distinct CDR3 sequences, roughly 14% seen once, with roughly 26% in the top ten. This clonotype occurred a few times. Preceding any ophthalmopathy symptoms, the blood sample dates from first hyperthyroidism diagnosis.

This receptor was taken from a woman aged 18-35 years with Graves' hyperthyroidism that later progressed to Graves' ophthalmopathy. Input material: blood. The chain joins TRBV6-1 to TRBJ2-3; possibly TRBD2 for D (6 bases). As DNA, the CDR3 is TGTGCCAGCAGTGCCCCAGGACTATACACAGATACGCAGTATTTT. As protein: CASSAPGLYTDTQYF.